This T cell receptor (beta chain) is from a study of vaccination and CD4 T cells after COVID-19 (dated by TCRdb to 2021 to 2024). In the study overall: Six males and four females were included in the convalescent cohort, with two Hispanic individuals, seven Caucasians, two Asians and one multiracial person represented. Participants got two doses of the Pfizer-BioNTech BNT162b2 vaccine (n=8) or two doses of the Moderna mRNA-1273 vaccine (n=2). Post-COVID blood samples from convalescent patients were collected a median of roughly 100 days after diagnosis, with a range of 35 to 161 days. Post-vaccine blood samples were obtained a median of about 77 days after the second vaccine dose, with a range of about 14 to 250 days. For stimulating the cultures, overlapping spike peptide pools were used, derived from SARS-CoV-2 as well as from the common cold coronaviruses HCoV-NL63, HCoV-OC43 and HCoV-229E. In control cultures, a CEFX viral epitope pool was used as positive control, an HIV-1 Nef peptide pool was used as negative control, or no peptide was added. In ten to eleven COVID-19 convalescent patients and 4 infection-naive healthy vaccine recipients, the spike-specific CD4+ TCR repertoire before mRNA vaccination was compared with the repertoire after mRNA vaccination. An earlier paper using these donors assessed, at the TCR clonotype level, memory CD4+ T cell crossreactivity between SARS-CoV-2 and common cold coronavirus spike proteins.

The intended sense of this specimen's treatment or condition label: approximately 9-day PBMC culture with coronavirus spike peptide pools or control peptides (ViraFEST assay). CD4+ T cells from unexposed donors were collected before the COVID-19 pandemic (2011-2018). To expand antigen-specific T cells with peptide pools and then pick out the expanded clonotypes through TCR sequencing, the study relied on the ViraFEST assay. Approximately 1.8 million PBMCs per well were cultured in IMDM with approximately 5.2% human AB serum and around 10 IU/ml IL-2, plus 10 ug/ml peptide pools. On days 3 and 7, half of the culture medium was replaced with fresh IL-2-containing medium. After less than 12 days of culture, CD4+ T cells were isolated by negative selection using the EasySep CD4+ T cell isolation kit. As cell number allowed, CD4+ T cells from unexposed donors were tested for reactivity to SARS-CoV-2 S and N and to four common cold coronavirus spike pools. PBMCs were separated from whole blood using Ficoll-Paque Plus gradient centrifugation and then either used fresh or cryopreserved at -140C. In general, triplicate wells were set up for every culture condition. The leukapheresis product for the unexposed donors was obtained through commercial purchase.

The research as a whole found: An increase in the median number of SARS-CoV-2-reactive clonotypes from approximately 20 after infection to roughly 38 after vaccination was observed, but the change was not found to be significant. The study included relatively few convalescent patients and did not analyze early timepoints after natural infection. Among the post-vaccine SARS-CoV-2-reactive clones in convalescent patients, a median about 87% showed up only after vaccination, which suggests vaccine-specific priming. Of the vaccine-specific clones found in convalescent patients, nearly all (304 of 307) were mono-reactive for SARS-CoV-2 spike instead of being cross-reactive with common cold coronaviruses.

Details on this clonotype: There is no known antigen for this receptor. No quality values exist for individual bases; no much larger clone is one base distant.

V gives up 5 bases and J gives up 6 bases, and the segment between their germline ends measures 11 bases. From a lookup of the germline V gene, CDR1 and CDR2 are SNHLY and FYNNEI. The CDR3 covers 13 residues, taking in both the cysteine and the phenylalanine. Of the read, only the CDR3 DNA is kept; its 39 bases are in frame from base 1. Libraries were built with PCR. At the Johns Hopkins FTIC core, DNA from the cultured CD4+ T cells underwent TCR sequencing with the Oncomine TCR Beta short-read assay. The QIAamp micro DNA kit was used to extract genomic DNA from the cultured CD4+ T cells. Oncomine TCR Beta libraries from cultured CD4+ T cells were pooled with unique dual indexes and sequenced on an Illumina iSeq 100. The published analysis was carried out like this. Non-productive sequences were removed, and CDR3s that did not start with C, did not end with F or W, or were shorter than 7 amino acids were discarded. The MANAFEST web application identified antigen-specific clonotypes by comparing peptide-stimulated wells against reference wells and other culture wells. Positive clones required FDR below 0.05, an odds ratio above 5, and productive frequency above 0.1% in at least two of three replicate wells. A clonotype counted as cross-reactive if it showed significant expansion both in the SARS-CoV-2 spike wells and in at least one common cold coronavirus spike condition. CDR3 homology was assessed with Levenshtein distances (stringdist) and unrooted phylogenetic trees (ape) in R version 3.6.1. TCRdb reworked the public reads: Q25 trimming with fastp, MiXCR clone assembly, productive beta chains retained. Rows merge per CDR3 protein into single entries with the most common DNA and genes. Here the V and J calls rest on TCRdb's processing, not on the authors' analysis. This sample gives 9,500 to 14,000 distinct CDR3 sequences in total; more than 25% of them show up just once. Clones ranked in the top ten supply about 19% of the sample.

Rearrangement joined TRBV2 to TRBJ2-1; TRBD2 is a weak D gene call, 6 bases matching. Sequencing was done on a sample of CD4+ T cells from blood, cultured in vitro. The sequence was collected from a human donor in good health. CDR3 sequence: CASSRREPNEQFF. The DNA reads TGTGCCAGCAGTCGCCGGGAGCCCAATGAGCAGTTCTTC.